This record covers a single T cell receptor (beta chain). Its matching antigen is unknown. From germline, CDR1 is SGHNT and CDR2 YYREEE (reference sequence). Trimming took 4 bases from V and 7 from J; bases not matched to a gene: 6. This CDR3 region has 13 residues. PCR amplification relied on 60 Vbeta primers (plus 13 Jbeta primers). Profiled with immunoSEQ multiplex PCR; TCRdb holds only in-frame clones, not every one. The sample shows 35,000 to 55,000 clones, roughly 51% of them seen only once. The data belong to a study of cytomegalovirus exposure and HLA in healthy donors. Study-level findings and limits: Productive status was seen about 90% or about 30% of the time for most TCR beta V segments in an earlier analysis. Several top significant clusters appeared, in a later analysis, to be linked to common viral pathogens. Some public TCRs appeared in many individuals, while most sequences were rare.

The origin of this receptor is a man between 60 and 75 years old in good health and CMV-seronegative. What was sequenced was PBMCs. The chain recombines TRBV5-4 with TRBJ2-7, with 9 nucleotides matching TRBD1. The CDR3 region is CASSRDRAGEQYF. The DNA of the CDR3 is TGTGCCAGCAGCCGGGACAGGGCGGGGGAGCAGTACTTC.